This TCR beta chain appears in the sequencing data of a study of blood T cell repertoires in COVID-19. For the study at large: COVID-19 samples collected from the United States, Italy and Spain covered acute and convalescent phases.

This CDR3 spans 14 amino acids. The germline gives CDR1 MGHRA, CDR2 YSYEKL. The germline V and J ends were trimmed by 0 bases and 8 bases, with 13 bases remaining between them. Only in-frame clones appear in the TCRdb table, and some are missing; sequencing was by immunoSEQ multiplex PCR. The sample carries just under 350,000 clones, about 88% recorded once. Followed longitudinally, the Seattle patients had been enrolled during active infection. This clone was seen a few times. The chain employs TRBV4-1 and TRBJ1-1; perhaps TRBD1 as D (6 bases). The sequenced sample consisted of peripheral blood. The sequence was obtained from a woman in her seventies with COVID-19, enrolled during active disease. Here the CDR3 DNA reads TGCGCCAGCAGCCAAGAGGGGGGGGCTGCCGAAGCTTTCTTT. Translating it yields CASSQEGGAAEAFF.